This T cell receptor (beta chain) stems from a study of cytomegalovirus exposure and HLA in healthy donors. Points from the study as a whole: A later analysis showed TCR association rates differing by HLA locus, peaking at DRB1 and lowest at HLA-C. It was only CMV serostatus that was available as immune exposure information.

13 Jbeta primers and 60 Vbeta primers were used for the PCR. Data came from immunoSEQ multiplex PCR; TCRdb stores just in-frame clones and leaves some out. The sample yields over 200,000 clones, almost 85% seen once. Comments on this clone: Its antigen remains unknown.

CDR3 length: 13 residues. V dropped 5 bases and J dropped 4; count of bases not matched to a gene: 2. CDR1 and CDR2 from the germline V gene are SNHLY and FYNNEI. This rearrangement joins TRBV2 to TRBJ2-5, with 9 bases aligning to TRBD1. The sample was PBMCs. The source of this sequence is a woman aged 40 to 50 in good health and CMV-seronegative. CDR3 DNA: TGTGCCAGCAGTAACAGGGGGCGAGAGACCCAGTACTTC. Protein sequence: CASSNRGRETQYF. The whole variable domain, remainder taken from reference TRBV2 and TRBJ2-5, is EPEVTQTPSHQVTQMGQEVILRCVPISNHLYFYWYRQILGQKVEFLVSFYNNEISEKSEIFDDQFSVERPDGSNFTLKIRSTKLEDSAMYFCASSNRGRETQYFGPGTRLLVL.